Presented here are 15 T cell receptor beta chains from one specimen sequenced in a study of blood T cell repertoires in COVID-19. TCRdb's copy holds only in-frame clones and misses some; the assay was immunoSEQ multiplex PCR. The repertoire consists of about 250,000 clones, with roughly 85% occurring once and the leading ten covering approximately 9%. The sample taken for sequencing was PBMCs or T cells enriched from blood (not recorded which). The receptors derive from a woman aged 45 to 65 with acute COVID-19.

The chain joins TRBV7-2 to TRBJ1-4, with no clear D. Germline CDR1 reads SGHTA; CDR2 reads FQGNSA. Trimming took 5 bases from V and 4 from J, leaving 5 bases between them. The length of the CDR3 is 12 residues. As DNA, the CDR3 is TGTGCCAGCAGCCGCGTTAATGAAAAACTGTTTTTT. Its translation: CASSRVNEKLFF.

This chain uses TRBV4-2 with TRBJ1-5; D unresolved. V lost 4 bases and J 1 base, leaving 14 bases between the germline ends. The germline CDR1 and CDR2 sequences are LGHNA and YNFKEQ. This CDR3 is built from 16 residues. The CDR3 DNA is TGTGCCAGCAGCCCCCGAGGGCAGCGGAGCAATCAGCCCCAGCATTTT. It is translated as CASSPRGQRSNQPQHF.

The genes are TRBV12-3 or TRBV12-4 and TRBJ2-1, with 9 bases aligning to TRBD1. The CDR3 sequence is 13 residues long. Germline trimming cut 8 bases from V and 6 bases from J; bases unmatched to any gene: 5. The CDR3 region has the DNA TGTGCCAGCGCCGGGACAGGGATCAATGAGCAGTTCTTC. Protein product: CASAGTGINEQFF.

The J gene is TRBJ2-1, the V gene TRBV5-4; 9 nucleotides align to TRBD1. Germline V gene data show CDR1 as SGHNT and CDR2 as YYREEE (reference sequence). The CDR3 contains 14 residues. The ends lost 4 bases at V and 6 bases at J; junction bases unmatched: 5. The CDR3 DNA sequence: TGTGCCAGCAGCCTGGGGGGACAGGGCAATGAGCAGTTCTTC. Protein: CASSLGGQGNEQFF.

The chain carries TRBV14 and TRBJ2-5; a weak D match, TRBD2 (6 bases). Germline V lookup: CDR1 SGHDN, CDR2 FVKESK. The CDR3 sequence is 15 residues long. Trimming stripped 0 bases from V and 2 bases from J, with 10 bases between. The CDR3 nucleotides read TGTGCCAGCAGCCAAGATTGGGACTTACAAGAGACCCAGTACTTC. This translates into CASSQDWDLQETQYF.

This clone was counted a few times. The chain joins TRBV19 to TRBJ2-7; 8 bases map to TRBD1. CDR1 and CDR2 from the germline V gene are LNHDA and SQIVND (reference sequence). This CDR3 is 15 amino acids long. The junction had 2 bases not matched to a gene; V was cut back by 1 base and J by 0 bases. The DNA for the CDR3 is TGTGCCAGTAGTATAGGCGGGACAGGCTCCTACGAGCAGTACTTC. It is translated as CASSIGGTGSYEQYF.

The CDR3: CASSPRLAGGYNEQFF. In DNA form, the CDR3 reads TGTGCCAGCAGCCCGAGACTAGCGGGGGGTTATAATGAGCAGTTCTTC. The chain employs TRBV3-1 (or the pseudogene TRBV3-2) and TRBJ2-1; TRBD2 matches 13 bases. From germline, CDR1 is LGHDT and CDR2 YNNKEL (reference sequence). With 4 bases clipped from V and 7 bases from J, the junction kept 7 bases outside the gene matches. This CDR3 spans 16 amino acids.

The chain carries TRBV25-1 and TRBJ2-4; 9 bases are shared with TRBD2. This CDR3 is 17 amino acids long. CDR1 and CDR2 (germline): MGHDK, SYGVNS. Trimming cost V 4 bases and J 5 bases; bases outside gene matches: 12. The CDR3 nucleotides are TGTGCCAGCAGTGGGCGGGGGGGGGCCCCTCCCGAAAACATTCAGTACTTC. Its translation: CASSGRGGAPPENIQYF.

V gene TRBV30 combines with J gene TRBJ2-1; 11 bases line up with TRBD2. The ends lost 5 bases at V and 13 bases at J; junction bases unmatched: 13. The CDR3 runs to 14 residues. In germline, CDR1 is GTSNPN, CDR2 SVGIG (reference sequence). The chain's CDR3 is CAWRPSGGSPPQFF. CDR3 sequence (DNA): TGTGCCTGGCGACCTAGCGGGGGGAGCCCCCCCCAGTTCTTC. Supplemented by reference TRBV30 and TRBJ2-1, the full variable domain reads SQTIHQWPATLVQPVGSPLSLECTVEGTSNPNLYWYRQAAGRGLQLLFYSVGIGQISSEVPQNLSASRPQDRQFILSSKKLLLSDSGFYLCAWRPSGGSPPQFFGPGTRLTVL.

The rearrangement uses TRBV5-1 and TRBJ2-1, with 9 bases lining up with TRBD2. The CDR3 length is 15 residues. The germline V gene has CDR1 SGHRS and CDR2 YFSETQ. V shed 0 bases and J 6 bases; nucleotides not matched to a gene: 4. CDR3 sequence reads: CASSLGLAGANEQFF. CDR3 DNA sequence: TGCGCCAGCAGCTTGGGGTTAGCGGGGGCCAATGAGCAGTTCTTC.

The genes are TRBV5-4 and TRBJ2-1; D call uncertain. The V end was cut by 6 bases, the J end by 5 bases, with 9 bases between. CDR3 length equals 12 residues. Germline values: CDR1 SGHNT, CDR2 YYREEE (reference sequence). The CDR3 reads CASNQPNNEQFF. The CDR3 DNA reads TGTGCCAGCAACCAACCTAACAATGAGCAGTTCTTC.

This chain joins TRBV19 and TRBJ2-2, with D uncertain. Trimming removed 7 bases from V and 0 bases from J, with 9 bases in between. Germline V gene lookup returns CDR1 LNHDA and CDR2 SQIVND (reference sequence). This CDR3 has 14 residues. The CDR3 DNA reads as TGTGCCAGTATCGGAGAGGCGAACACCGGGGAGCTGTTTTTT. Translating gives CASIGEANTGELFF. Filled out from reference TRBV19 and TRBJ2-2, the complete variable domain reads DGGITQSPKYLFRKEGQNVTLSCEQNLNHDAMYWYRQDPGQGLRLIYYSQIVNDFQKGDIAEGYSVSREKKESFPLTVTSAQKNPTAFYLCASIGEANTGELFFGEGSRLTVL.

This clone was recorded many times. V usage is TRBV6-2 or TRBV6-3 and J usage is TRBJ1-5; 9 positions match TRBD1. The CDR3 has 15 amino acids. Germline V gene data show CDR1 as MNHEY and CDR2 as SVGEGT. J lost 7 bases, V lost 2 bases, and 6 bases had no gene match. The DNA for the CDR3 is TGTGCCAGCAGTTACACAGGGGGCAAGGGACAGCCCCAGCATTTT. Translation: CASSYTGGKGQPQHF.

This sequence joins TRBV6-2 or TRBV6-3 and TRBJ2-1; D perhaps matches TRBD1 (6 bases). The CDR3 spans 15 residues. From germline, CDR1 is MNHEY and CDR2 SVGEGT. V was cut by 4 bases and J by 5 bases, with 15 bases left in between. CDR3 in DNA: TGTGCCAGCAGTTGGGCGACCCAGGGGCACAATGAGCAGTTCTTC. Its translation: CASSWATQGHNEQFF.

This clone was observed once. J is TRBJ1-6 and V is TRBV19, with TRBD1 matching over 7 bases. Germline CDR1 is LNHDA and CDR2 is SQIVND (reference sequence). The CDR3 totals 19 residues. The J segment lost 0 bases and the V segment lost 1 base, leaving 9 bases of the junction unmatched. DNA of the CDR3: TGTGCCAGTAGTATAGGGGGGACAGCTCAAAGCTCCTATAATTCACCCCTCCACTTT. This codes for CASSIGGTAQSSYNSPLHF.